This T cell receptor beta chain was found in a study of T cell responses to AZD1222 COVID-19 vaccine. Study-level results: Researchers report vaccine-associated CD4 TCRs spanning spike, with dominance at 160-218 and 743-854. Every sample of the repertoires postdated the peak T cell response. Seropositive at baseline were only a handful of AZD1222 recipients.

With regard to this clone: Its cognate antigen is unknown.

Libraries were prepared by immunoSEQ multiplex PCR; TCRdb keeps only in-frame clonotypes and omits some of them. The table includes 200,000 or so clones, about 90% detected once. The CDR3 length is 14 residues. Per germline, CDR1 SEHNR and CDR2 FQNEAQ (reference sequence). V lost 5 bases and J 2 bases, leaving 12 bases between the germline ends. The chain is built from TRBV7-9 and TRBJ1-1; the D gene is possibly TRBD1 (5 bases). Here the sequenced sample was peripheral blood, taken on day 0 of MenACWY control vaccination. This clonotype was sampled from an adult in good health. CDR3 amino acids: CASSPYRTNTEAFF. CDR3 sequence (DNA): TGTGCCAGCAGCCCGTACAGGACCAACACTGAAGCTTTCTTT. Full variable domain (rest looked up from reference TRBV7-9 and TRBJ1-1): DTGVSQNPRHKITKRGQNVTFRCDPISEHNRLYWYRQTLGQGPEFLTYFQNEAQLEKSRLLSDRFSAERPKGSFSTLEIQRTEQGDSAMYLCASSPYRTNTEAFFGQGTRLTVV.